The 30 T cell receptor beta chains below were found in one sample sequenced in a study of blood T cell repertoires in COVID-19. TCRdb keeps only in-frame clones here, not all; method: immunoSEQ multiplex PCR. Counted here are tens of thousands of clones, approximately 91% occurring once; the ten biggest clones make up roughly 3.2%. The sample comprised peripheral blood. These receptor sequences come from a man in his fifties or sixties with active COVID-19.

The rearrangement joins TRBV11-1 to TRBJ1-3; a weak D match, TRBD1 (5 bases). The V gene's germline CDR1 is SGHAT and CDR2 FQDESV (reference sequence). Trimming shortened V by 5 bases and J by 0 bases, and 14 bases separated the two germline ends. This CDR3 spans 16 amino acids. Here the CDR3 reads CASSKRGGSSGNTIYF. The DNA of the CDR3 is TGTGCCAGCAGCAAAAGGGGAGGAAGCTCTGGAAACACCATATATTTT.

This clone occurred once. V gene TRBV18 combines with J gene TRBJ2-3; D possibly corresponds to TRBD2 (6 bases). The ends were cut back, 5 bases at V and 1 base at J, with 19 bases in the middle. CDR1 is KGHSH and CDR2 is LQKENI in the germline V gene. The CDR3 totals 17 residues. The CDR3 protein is CASSITAPGRGTDTQYF. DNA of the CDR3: TGTGCCAGCTCAATAACCGCCCCCGGGAGAGGCACAGATACGCAGTATTTT.

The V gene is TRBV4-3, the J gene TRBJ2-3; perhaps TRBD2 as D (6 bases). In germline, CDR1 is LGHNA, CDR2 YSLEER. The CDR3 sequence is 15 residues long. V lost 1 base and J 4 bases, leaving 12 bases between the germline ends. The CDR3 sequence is CASSQGYGSADTQYF. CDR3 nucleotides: TGCGCCAGCAGCCAAGGGTACGGGAGTGCAGATACGCAGTATTTT.

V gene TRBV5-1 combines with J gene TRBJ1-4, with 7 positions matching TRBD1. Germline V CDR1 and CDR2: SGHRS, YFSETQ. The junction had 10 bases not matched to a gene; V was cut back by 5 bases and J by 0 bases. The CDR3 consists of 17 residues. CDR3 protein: CASRGVYRGSTNEKLFF. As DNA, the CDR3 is TGCGCCAGCAGGGGGGTTTACAGGGGTTCAACTAATGAAAAACTGTTTTTT.

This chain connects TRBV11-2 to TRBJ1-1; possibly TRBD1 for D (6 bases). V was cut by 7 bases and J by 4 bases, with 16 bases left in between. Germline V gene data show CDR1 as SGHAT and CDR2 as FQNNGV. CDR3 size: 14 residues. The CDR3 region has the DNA TGTGCCAGCACGAATCGGCGGGGGCGCACTGAAGCTTTCTTT. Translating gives CASTNRRGRTEAFF.

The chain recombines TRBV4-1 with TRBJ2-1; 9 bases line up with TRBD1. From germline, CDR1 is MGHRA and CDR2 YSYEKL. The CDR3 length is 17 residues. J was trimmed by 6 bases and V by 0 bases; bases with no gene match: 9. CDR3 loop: CASSQETGQGPSNEQFF. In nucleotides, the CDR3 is TGCGCCAGCAGCCAAGAGACGGGACAGGGTCCCTCCAATGAGCAGTTCTTC.

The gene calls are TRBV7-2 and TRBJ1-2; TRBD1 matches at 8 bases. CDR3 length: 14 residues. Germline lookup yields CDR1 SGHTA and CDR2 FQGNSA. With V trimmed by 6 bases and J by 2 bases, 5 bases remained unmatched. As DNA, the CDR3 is TGTGCCAGCAGAGAACGACAGGGGAACTATGGCTACACCTTC. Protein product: CASRERQGNYGYTF.

CDR3 nucleotides: TGCGCCAGCAGCGAGACTAGCGGGGGTTACTACGAGCAGTACTTC. Amino acids: CASSETSGGYYEQYF. The V call is TRBV5-1, the J call TRBJ2-7; TRBD2 agrees at 12 bases. Germline assignment: CDR1 SGHRS and CDR2 YFSETQ. V shed 4 bases, J shed 3 bases, and the junction held 5 bases outside the gene matches. This CDR3 spans 15 amino acids.

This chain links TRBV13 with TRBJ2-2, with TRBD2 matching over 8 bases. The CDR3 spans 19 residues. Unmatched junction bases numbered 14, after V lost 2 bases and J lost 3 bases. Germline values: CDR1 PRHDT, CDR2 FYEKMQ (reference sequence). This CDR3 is CASSLQRGTLGLDTGELFF. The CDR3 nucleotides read TGTGCCAGCAGCTTACAGCGGGGGACTCTGGGACTTGACACCGGGGAGCTGTTTTTT.

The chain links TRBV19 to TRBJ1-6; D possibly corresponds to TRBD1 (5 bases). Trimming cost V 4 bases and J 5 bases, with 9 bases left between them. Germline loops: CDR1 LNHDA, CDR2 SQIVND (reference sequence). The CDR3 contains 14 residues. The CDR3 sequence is CASSTGTNNSPLHF. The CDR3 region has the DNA TGTGCCAGTAGTACGGGGACTAATAATTCACCCCTCCACTTT.

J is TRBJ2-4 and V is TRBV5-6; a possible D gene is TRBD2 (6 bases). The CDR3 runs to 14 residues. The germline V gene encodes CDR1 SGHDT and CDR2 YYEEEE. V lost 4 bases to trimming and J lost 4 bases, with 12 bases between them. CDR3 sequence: CASSTGRGKNIQYF. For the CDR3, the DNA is TGTGCCAGCAGCACCGGACGGGGGAAAAACATTCAGTACTTC.

The DNA of the CDR3 is TGTGCCAGTAGTATAGGTGGCGGTTCCTACGAGCAGTACTTC. Translation: CASSIGGGSYEQYF. The chain joins TRBV19 to TRBJ2-7; D remains unclear. The V end lost 1 base, the J end lost 1 base, and 8 bases lay between the germline ends. The CDR3 is made up of 14 amino acids. CDR1 LNHDA and CDR2 SQIVND come from the germline V gene (reference sequence).

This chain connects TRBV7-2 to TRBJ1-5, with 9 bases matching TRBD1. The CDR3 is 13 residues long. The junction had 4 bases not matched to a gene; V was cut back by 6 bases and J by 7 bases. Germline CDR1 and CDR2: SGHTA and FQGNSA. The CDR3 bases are TGTGCCAGCAGACAGGGGGCGAAACAGCCCCAGCATTTT. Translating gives CASRQGAKQPQHF.

The CDR3 nucleotides read TGTGCCAGCAGTTATACTAGCGGGGGGTCGCGTACGCAGTATTTT. This sequence encodes CASSYTSGGSRTQYF. The gene calls are TRBV6-5 and TRBJ2-3, with 12 positions matching TRBD2. The CDR3 contains 15 residues. CDR1 is MNHEY, CDR2 SVGAGI, per germline. The V gene end was trimmed by 3 bases and the J gene end by 8 bases; junction bases not matched to a gene: 6.

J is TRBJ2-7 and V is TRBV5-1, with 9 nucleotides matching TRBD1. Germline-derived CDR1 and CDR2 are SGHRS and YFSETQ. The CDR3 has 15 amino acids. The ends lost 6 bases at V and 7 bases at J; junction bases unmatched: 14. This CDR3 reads CASILGRTGEEEQYF. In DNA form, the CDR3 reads TGCGCCAGCATCCTTGGGCGGACAGGGGAGGAAGAGCAGTACTTC.

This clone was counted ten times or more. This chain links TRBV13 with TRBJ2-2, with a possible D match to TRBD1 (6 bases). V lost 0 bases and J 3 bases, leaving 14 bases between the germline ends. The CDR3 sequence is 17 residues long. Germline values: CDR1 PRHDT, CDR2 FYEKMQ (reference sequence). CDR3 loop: CASSLGQGVEDTGELFF. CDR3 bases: TGTGCCAGCAGCTTAGGACAGGGTGTGGAAGACACCGGGGAGCTGTTTTTT. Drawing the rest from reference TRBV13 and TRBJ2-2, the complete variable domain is AAGVIQSPRHLIKEKRETATLKCYPIPRHDTVYWYQQGPGQDPQFLISFYEKMQSDKGSIPDRFSAQQFSDYHSELNMSSLELGDSALYFCASSLGQGVEDTGELFFGEGSRLTVL.

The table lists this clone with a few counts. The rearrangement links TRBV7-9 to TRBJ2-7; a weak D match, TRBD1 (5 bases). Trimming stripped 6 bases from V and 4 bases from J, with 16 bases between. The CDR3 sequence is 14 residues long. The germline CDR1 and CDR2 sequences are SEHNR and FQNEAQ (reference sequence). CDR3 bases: TGTGCCAGCAGTTCGACCGACAGTTTATACGAGCAGTACTTC. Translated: CASSSTDSLYEQYF. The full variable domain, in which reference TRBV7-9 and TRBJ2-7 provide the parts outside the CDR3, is DTGVSQNPRHKITKRGQNVTFRCDPISEHNRLYWYRQTLGQGPEFLTYFQNEAQLEKSRLLSDRFSAERPKGSFSTLEIQRTEQGDSAMYLCASSSTDSLYEQYFGPGTRLTVT.

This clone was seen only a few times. CDR3 bases: TGTGCCAGCAGTTTCGCTAACTCTGGGGCCAACGTCCTGACTTTC. This translates into CASSFANSGANVLTF. The chain employs TRBV27 and TRBJ2-6; D uncertain. CDR3 length equals 15 residues. Germline loops: CDR1 MNHEY, CDR2 SMNVEV (reference sequence). V was cut by 3 bases and J by 0 bases, with 6 bases left in between.

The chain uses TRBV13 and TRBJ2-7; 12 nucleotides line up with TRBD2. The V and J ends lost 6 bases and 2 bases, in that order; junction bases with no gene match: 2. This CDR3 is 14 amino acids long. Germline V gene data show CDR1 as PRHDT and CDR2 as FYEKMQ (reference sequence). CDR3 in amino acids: CASRRLAGAYEQYF. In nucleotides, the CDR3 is TGTGCCAGCAGGCGACTAGCGGGGGCCTACGAGCAGTACTTC.

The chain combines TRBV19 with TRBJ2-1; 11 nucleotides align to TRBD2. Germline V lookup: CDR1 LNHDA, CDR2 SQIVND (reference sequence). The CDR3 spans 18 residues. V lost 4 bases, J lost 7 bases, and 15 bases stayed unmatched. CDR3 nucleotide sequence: TGTGCCAGTAGTACCCTTCCTCGGACTAGCGGGTTGGGGAATGAGCAGTTCTTC. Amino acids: CASSTLPRTSGLGNEQFF.

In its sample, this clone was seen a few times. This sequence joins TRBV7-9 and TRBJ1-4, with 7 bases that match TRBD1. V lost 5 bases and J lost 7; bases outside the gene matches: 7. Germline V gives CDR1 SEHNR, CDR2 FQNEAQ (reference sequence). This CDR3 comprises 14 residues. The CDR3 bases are TGTGCCAGCAGCGCACAGGGGTGGGGTGAAAAACTGTTTTTT. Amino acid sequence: CASSAQGWGEKLFF.

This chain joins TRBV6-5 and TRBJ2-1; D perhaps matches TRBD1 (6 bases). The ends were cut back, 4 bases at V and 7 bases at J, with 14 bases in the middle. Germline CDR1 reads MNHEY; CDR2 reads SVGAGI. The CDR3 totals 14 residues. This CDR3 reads CASSSPGTSNEQFF. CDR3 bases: TGTGCCAGCAGTTCCCCGGGGACATCGAATGAGCAGTTCTTC.

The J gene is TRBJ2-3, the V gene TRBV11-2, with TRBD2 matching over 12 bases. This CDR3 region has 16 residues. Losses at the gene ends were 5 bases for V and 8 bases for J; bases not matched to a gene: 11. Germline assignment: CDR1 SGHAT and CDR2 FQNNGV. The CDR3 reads CASSHKTSGGWGTQYF. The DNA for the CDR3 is TGTGCCAGCAGCCACAAGACTAGCGGGGGATGGGGTACGCAGTATTTT.

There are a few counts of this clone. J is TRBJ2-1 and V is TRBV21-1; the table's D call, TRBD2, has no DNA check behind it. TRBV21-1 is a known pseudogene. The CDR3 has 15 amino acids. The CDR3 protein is CASSSSGGLYNEQFF. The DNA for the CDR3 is TGTGCCAGCAGCTCTAGCGGGGGGCTCTACAATGAGCAGTTCTTC.

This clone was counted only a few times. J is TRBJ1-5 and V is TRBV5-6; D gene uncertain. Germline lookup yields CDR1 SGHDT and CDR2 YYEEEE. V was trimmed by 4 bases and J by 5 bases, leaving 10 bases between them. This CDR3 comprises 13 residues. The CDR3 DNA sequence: TGTGCCAGCAGCCGCGAGCGGGATCAGCCCCAGCATTTT. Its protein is CASSRERDQPQHF.

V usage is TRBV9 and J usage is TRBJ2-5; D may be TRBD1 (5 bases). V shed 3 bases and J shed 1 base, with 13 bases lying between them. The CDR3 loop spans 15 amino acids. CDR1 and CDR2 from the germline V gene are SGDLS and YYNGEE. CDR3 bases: TGTGCCAGCAGCGCCCAGGGTCCCATCCAAGAGACCCAGTACTTC. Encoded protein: CASSAQGPIQETQYF.

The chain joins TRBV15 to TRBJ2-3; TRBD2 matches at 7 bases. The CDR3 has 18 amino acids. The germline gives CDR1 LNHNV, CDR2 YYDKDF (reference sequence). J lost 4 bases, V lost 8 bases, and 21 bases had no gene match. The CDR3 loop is CATAVLSVWGGGADTQYF. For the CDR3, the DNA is TGTGCCACCGCCGTACTGAGTGTTTGGGGGGGAGGTGCAGATACGCAGTATTTT.

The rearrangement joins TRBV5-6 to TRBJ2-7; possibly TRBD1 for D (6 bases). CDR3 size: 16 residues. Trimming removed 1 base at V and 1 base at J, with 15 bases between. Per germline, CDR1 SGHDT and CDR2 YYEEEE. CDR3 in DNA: TGTGCCAGCAGCTTGCCCAGGGGTTTTGAGTCCTACGAGCAGTACTTC. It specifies CASSLPRGFESYEQYF.

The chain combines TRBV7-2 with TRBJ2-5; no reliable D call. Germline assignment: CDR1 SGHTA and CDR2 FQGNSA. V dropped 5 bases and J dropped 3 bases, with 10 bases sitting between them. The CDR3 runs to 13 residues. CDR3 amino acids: CASSVVSEETQYF. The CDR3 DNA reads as TGTGCCAGCAGCGTGGTCTCGGAAGAGACCCAGTACTTC.

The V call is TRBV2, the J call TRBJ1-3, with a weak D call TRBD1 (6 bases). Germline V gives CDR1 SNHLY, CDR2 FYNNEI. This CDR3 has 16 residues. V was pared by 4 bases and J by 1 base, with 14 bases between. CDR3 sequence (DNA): TGTGCCAGCAGTGGGGGGCACGTCGGGTCTGGAAACACCATATATTTT. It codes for CASSGGHVGSGNTIYF. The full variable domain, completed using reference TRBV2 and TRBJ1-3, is EPEVTQTPSHQVTQMGQEVILRCVPISNHLYFYWYRQILGQKVEFLVSFYNNEISEKSEIFDDQFSVERPDGSNFTLKIRSTKLEDSAMYFCASSGGHVGSGNTIYFGEGSWLTVV.